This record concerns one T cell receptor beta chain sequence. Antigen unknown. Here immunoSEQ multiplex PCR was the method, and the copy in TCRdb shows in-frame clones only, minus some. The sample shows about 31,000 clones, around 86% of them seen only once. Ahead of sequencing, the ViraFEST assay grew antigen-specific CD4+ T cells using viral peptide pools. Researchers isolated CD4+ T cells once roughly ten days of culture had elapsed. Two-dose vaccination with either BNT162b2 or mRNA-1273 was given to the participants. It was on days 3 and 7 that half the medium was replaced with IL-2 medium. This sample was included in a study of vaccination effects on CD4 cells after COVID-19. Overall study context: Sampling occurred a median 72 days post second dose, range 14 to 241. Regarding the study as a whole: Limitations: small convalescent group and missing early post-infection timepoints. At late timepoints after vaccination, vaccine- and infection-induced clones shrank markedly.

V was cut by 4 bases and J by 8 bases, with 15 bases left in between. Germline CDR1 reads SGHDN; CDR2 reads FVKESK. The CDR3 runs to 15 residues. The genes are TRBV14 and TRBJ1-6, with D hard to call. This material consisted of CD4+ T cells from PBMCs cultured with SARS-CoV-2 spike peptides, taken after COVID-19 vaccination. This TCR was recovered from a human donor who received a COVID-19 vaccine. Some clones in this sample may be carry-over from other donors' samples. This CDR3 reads CASSRLLPQDSPLHF. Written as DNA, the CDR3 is TGTGCCAGCAGCCGATTACTCCCCCAGGATTCACCCCTCCACTTT.